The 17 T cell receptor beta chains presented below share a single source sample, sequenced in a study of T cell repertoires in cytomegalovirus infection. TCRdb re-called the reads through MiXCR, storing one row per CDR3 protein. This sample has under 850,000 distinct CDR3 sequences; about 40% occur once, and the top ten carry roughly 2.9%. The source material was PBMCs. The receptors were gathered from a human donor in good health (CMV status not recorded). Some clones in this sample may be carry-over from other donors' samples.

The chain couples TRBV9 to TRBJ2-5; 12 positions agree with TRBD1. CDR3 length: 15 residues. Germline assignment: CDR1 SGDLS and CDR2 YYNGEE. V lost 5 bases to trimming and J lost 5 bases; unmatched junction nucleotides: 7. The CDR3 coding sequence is TGTGCCAGCAGTGCCGGGGACAGGGGGCTTGAGACCCAGTACTTC. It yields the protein CASSAGDRGLETQYF.

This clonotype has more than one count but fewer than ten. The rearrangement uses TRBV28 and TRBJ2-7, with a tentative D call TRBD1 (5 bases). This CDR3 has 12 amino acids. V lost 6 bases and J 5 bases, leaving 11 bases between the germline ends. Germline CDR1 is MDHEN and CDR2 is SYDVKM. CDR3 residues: CASRVTGNEQYF. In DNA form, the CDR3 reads TGTGCCAGCAGAGTCACAGGAAACGAGCAGTACTTC. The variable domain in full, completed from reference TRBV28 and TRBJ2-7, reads DVKVTQSSRYLVKRTGEKVFLECVQDMDHENMFWYRQDPGLGLRLIYFSYDVKMKEKGDIPEGYSVSREKKERFSLILESASTNQTSMYLCASRVTGNEQYFGPGTRLTVT.

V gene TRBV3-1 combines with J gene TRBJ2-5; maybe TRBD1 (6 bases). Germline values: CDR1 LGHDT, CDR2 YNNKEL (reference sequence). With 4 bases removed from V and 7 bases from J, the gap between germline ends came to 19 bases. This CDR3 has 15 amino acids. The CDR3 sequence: CASSLRTGTRGTQYF. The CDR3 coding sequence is TGTGCCAGCAGCCTCCGGACGGGGACCAGGGGGACCCAGTACTTC.

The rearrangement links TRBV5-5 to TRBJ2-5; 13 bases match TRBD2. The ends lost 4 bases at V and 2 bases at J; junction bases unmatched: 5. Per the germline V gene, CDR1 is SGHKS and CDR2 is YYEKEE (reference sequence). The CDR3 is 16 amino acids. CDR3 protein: CASSRVLAGGQETQYF. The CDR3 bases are TGTGCCAGCAGCCGGGTACTAGCGGGAGGGCAAGAGACCCAGTACTTC.

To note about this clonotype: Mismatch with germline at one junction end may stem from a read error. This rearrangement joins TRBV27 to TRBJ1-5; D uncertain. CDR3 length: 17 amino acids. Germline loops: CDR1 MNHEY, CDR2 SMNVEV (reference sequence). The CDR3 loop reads CARRKTGGENSNQPQHF. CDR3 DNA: TGTGCCCGCAGAAAAACGGGTGGGGAGAATAGCAATCAGCCCCAGCATTTT.

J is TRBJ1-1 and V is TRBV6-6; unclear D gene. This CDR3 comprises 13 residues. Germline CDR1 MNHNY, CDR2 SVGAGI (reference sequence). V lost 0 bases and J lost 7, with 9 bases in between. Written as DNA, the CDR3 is TGTGCCAGCAGTTACTCTACGGCCCTTGAAGCTTTCTTT. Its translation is CASSYSTALEAFF.

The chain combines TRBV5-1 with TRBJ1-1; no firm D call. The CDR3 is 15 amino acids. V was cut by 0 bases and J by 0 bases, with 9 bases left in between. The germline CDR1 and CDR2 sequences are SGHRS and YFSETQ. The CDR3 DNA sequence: TGCGCCAGCAGCTTGGCCACCAGCTTGAACACTGAAGCTTTCTTT. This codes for CASSLATSLNTEAFF. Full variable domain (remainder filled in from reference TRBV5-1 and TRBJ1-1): KAGVTQTPRYLIKTRGQQVTLSCSPISGHRSVSWYQQTPGQGLQFLFEYFSETQRNKGNFPGRFSGRQFSNSRSEMNVSTLELGDSALYLCASSLATSLNTEAFFGQGTRLTVV.

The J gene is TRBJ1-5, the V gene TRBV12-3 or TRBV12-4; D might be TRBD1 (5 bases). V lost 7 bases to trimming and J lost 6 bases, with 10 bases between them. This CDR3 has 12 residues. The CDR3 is CASKTVGQPQHF. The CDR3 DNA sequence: TGTGCCAGCAAGACAGTCGGTCAGCCCCAGCATTTT.

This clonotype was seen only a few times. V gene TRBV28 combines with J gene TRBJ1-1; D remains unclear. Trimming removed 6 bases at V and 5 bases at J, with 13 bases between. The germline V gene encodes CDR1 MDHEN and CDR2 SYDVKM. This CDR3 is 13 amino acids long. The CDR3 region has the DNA TGTGCCAGCAGCCTACGCATGGAAACTGAAGCTTTCTTT. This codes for CASSLRMETEAFF.

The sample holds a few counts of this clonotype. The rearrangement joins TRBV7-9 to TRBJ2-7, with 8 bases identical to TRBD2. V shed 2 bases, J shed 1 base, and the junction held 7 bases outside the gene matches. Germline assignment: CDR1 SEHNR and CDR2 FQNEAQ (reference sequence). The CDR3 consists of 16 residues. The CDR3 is CASSLMNQRGSYEQYF. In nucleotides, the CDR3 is TGTGCCAGCAGCTTAATGAACCAGCGGGGGTCCTACGAGCAGTACTTC. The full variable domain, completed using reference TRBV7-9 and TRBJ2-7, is DTGVSQNPRHKITKRGQNVTFRCDPISEHNRLYWYRQTLGQGPEFLTYFQNEAQLEKSRLLSDRFSAERPKGSFSTLEIQRTEQGDSAMYLCASSLMNQRGSYEQYFGPGTRLTVT.

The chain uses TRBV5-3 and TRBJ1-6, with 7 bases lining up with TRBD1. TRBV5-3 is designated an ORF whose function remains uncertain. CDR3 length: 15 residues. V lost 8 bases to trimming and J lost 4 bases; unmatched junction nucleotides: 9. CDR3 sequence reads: CASSGGTAYNSPLHF. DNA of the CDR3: TGTGCCAGCTCCGGCGGGACAGCTTATAATTCACCCCTCCACTTT.

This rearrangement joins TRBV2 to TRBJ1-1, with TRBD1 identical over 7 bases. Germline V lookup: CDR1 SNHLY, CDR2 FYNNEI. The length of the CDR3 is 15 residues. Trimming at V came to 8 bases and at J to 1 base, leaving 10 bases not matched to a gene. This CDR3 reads CASGERGHPNTEAFF. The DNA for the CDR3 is TGTGCCAGCGGGGAAAGGGGGCATCCGAACACTGAAGCTTTCTTT.

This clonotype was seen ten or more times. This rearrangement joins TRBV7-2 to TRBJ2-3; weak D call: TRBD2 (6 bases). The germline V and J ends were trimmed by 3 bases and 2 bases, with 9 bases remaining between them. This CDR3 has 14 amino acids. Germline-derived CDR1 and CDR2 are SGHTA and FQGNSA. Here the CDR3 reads CASSFPGATDTQYF. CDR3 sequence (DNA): TGTGCCAGCAGCTTCCCGGGAGCCACAGATACGCAGTATTTT.

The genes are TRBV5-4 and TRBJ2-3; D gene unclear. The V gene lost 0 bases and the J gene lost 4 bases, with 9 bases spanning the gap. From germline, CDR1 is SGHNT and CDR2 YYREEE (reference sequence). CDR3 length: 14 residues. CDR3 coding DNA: TGTGCCAGCAGCTTGGCCTACAACTCAGATACGCAGTATTTT. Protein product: CASSLAYNSDTQYF.

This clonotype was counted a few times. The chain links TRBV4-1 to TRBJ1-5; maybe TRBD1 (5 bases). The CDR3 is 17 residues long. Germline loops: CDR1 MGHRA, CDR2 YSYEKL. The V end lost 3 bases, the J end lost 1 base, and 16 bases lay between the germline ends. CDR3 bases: TGCGCCAGCAGCCAGGCCGAGGGACGCAGCAGCAATCAGCCCCAGCATTTT. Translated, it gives CASSQAEGRSSNQPQHF.

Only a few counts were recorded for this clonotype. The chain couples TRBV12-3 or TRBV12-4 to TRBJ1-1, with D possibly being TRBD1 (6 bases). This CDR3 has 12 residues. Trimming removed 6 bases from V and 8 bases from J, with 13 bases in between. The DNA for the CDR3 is TGTGCCAGCAGCCGGGGGGGCCGGGAAGCTTTCTTT. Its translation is CASSRGGREAFF.

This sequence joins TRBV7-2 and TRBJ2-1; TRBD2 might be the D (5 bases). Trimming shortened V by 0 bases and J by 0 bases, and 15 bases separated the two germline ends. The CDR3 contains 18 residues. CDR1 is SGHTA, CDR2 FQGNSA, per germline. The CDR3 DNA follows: TGTGCCAGCAGCTTAGCGGGAGTGGGGTCATACTCCTACAATGAGCAGTTCTTC. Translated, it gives CASSLAGVGSYSYNEQFF.